This TCR beta chain is from a study of T cell responses to AZD1222 COVID-19 vaccine (dated by TCRdb to the early 2020s). Looking at the study overall: AZD1222 recipients whose second dose came at about 4 weeks and those whose second dose came at about 12 weeks were combined into one group, since spike-specific TCR depth and breadth did not differ between the two schedules. A total of around 240 trial participants underwent TCR sequencing, of whom about 200 had received two doses of AZD1222 and about 25 had received two doses of the MenACWY control vaccine. Trial participants were enrolled by age into 18-55, 56-69 and 70-plus year subgroups, with about 150, 28 and 57 TCR-sequenced participants respectively.

The CDR3 has 17 amino acids, counting the end cysteine and phenylalanine. Just CDR3 DNA is preserved here, 51 bases in frame from base 1. V lost 3 bases and J lost 2 bases; the stretch between them is 16 bases long. In the germline V gene, CDR1 corresponds to SGHAT and CDR2 to FQNNGV. Study-wide findings and limitations: Epitopes outside the regions mutated in the B.1.351 and B.1.1.7 variants were reportedly recognized by nearly half of the unique spike-specific TCRs. After two AZD1222 doses, both the breadth and the depth of spike-specific TCRs were significantly higher than at day 0 and than in MenACWY recipients. The 56-69-year group was small, and its depth increase did not reach significance, likely because of low power. CD4 TCRs associated with the vaccine covered the entire spike protein, and the dominant responses were in regions 160-218 and 743-854. Because no samples from the day 14 peak response were available, repertoires could be characterized only after the peak T cell response. Participants were mostly white British, with more females than males. The authors suggested clonal diversity may have been underestimated. Conclusions about previously exposed vaccinees were limited because only five to seven AZD1222 recipients were SARS-CoV-2 seropositive at baseline.

The CDR3 regions of human TCRbeta chains were analyzed by immunosequencing. Turning to the authors' computational methods: Repertoire TCRs were matched against a reference library of SARS-CoV-2-specific TCRs generated with the MIRA antigen-specificity platform. Breadth was defined as the fraction of unique TCRs that were SARS-CoV-2-associated. Depth was defined as the fraction of total T cells that were SARS-CoV-2-associated. Each spike-specific TCR was assigned to its reactive spike region and to a CD4 or CD8 class using the MIRA data. Log10-transformed breadth and depth values were compared by one-way ANOVA with Sidak's multiple comparisons tests. The clones in this table, taken by TCRdb from immuneACCESS, are in-frame only. Not every clone is retained; where verified, under half of the shortfall comes from an unresolved V gene, and the cause of the rest is unknown. That table gives V, J and clone size, and the DNA gave D and trimming. For this sample the table gives some 90,000 clones, of which approximately 89% were detected only once. The ten largest account for around 17% of the sample.

This clone showed up just once. Its recognized antigen is unknown. Base qualities are not at hand, and no much larger clone is one base apart. Read against the paper, the sample's time point label means: baseline before first vaccination. Vaccinee samples came from UK trials COV001 and COV002, including a single-blind randomized controlled phase 2/3 trial of AZD1222 (ChAdOx1 nCoV-19) in healthy adults. For TCRbeta chain sequencing, PBMC samples were collected from trial participants at day 0 and at day 28 after the second dose. The source of this sequence is an adult in good health. Sequencing was performed on peripheral blood, taken on day 0 of AZD1222 vaccination. In this chain, TRBV11-2 is recombined with TRBJ2-2; a tentative D match to TRBD2 spans 6 bases. The nucleotide sequence is given as TGTGCCAGCAGCTTCAGGGACTCCAAGCTCAACACCGGGGAGCTGTTTTTT. Its protein is CASSFRDSKLNTGELFF. This CDR3, with the reference TRBV11-2 and TRBJ2-2 proteins standing in past its ends, gives the full variable domain EAGVAQSPRYKIIEKRQSVAFWCNPISGHATLYWYQQILGQGPKLLIQFQNNGVVDDSQLPKDRFSAERLKGVDSTLKIQPAKLEDSAVYLCASSFRDSKLNTGELFFGEGSRLTVL.